This T cell receptor beta chain emerged from a study of blood T cell repertoires in COVID-19. Looking at the study overall: From T cells, B-cell-depleted T cells, or PBMCs came the material, which was cDNA or gDNA.

Sequencing was performed with immunoSEQ multiplex PCR; in TCRdb, only in-frame clones are kept and a portion is missing. Of nearly 250,000 clones listed, roughly 85% were seen once; the top ten hold approximately 8.6%. The CDR3 has 12 residues. The germline V and J ends were trimmed by 1 base and 10 bases, with 8 bases remaining between them. Germline V gene data show CDR1 as LNHDA and CDR2 as SQIVND (reference sequence). This rearrangement joins TRBV19 to TRBJ2-1, with D possibly matching TRBD2 (5 bases). The sequencing input was PBMCs or T cells enriched from blood (not recorded which). This TCR was recovered from a woman aged 45-65 years with acute COVID-19. The CDR3 bases are TGTGCCAGTAGTATAGGCCGAGGGGAGCAGTTCTTC. This translates into CASSIGRGEQFF.